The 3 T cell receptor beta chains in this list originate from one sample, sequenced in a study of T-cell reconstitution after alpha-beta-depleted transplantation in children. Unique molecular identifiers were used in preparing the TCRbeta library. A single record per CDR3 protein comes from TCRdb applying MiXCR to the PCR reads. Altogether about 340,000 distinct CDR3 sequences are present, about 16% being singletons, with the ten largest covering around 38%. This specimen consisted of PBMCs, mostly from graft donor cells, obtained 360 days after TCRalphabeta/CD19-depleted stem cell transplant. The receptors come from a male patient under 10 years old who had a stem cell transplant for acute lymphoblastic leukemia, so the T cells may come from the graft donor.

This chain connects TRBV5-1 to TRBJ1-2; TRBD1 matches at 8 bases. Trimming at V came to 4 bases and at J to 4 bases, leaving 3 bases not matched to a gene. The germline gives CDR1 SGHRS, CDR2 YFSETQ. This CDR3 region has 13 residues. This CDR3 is CASSADRAYGYTF. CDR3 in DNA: TGCGCCAGCAGCGCGGACAGGGCCTATGGCTACACCTTC. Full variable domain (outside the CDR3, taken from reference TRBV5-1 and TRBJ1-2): KAGVTQTPRYLIKTRGQQVTLSCSPISGHRSVSWYQQTPGQGLQFLFEYFSETQRNKGNFPGRFSGRQFSNSRSEMNVSTLELGDSALYLCASSADRAYGYTFGSGTRLTVV.

CDR3 DNA: TGTGCCAGCAGCGTCGACACCACAGATACGCAGTATTTT. It yields the protein CASSVDTTDTQYF. V and J are TRBV7-9 and TRBJ2-3, with D uncertain. V lost 5 bases to trimming and J lost 2 bases, with 8 bases between them. The CDR3 covers 13 residues. The germline V gene encodes CDR1 SEHNR and CDR2 FQNEAQ (reference sequence).

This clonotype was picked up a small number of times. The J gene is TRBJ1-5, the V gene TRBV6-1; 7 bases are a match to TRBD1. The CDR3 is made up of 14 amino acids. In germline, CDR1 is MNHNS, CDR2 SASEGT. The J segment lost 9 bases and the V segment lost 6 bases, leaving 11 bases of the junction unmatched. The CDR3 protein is CASSHGQAKRPQHF. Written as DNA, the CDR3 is TGTGCCAGCAGCCACGGACAGGCGAAAAGGCCCCAGCATTTT.